The clone carrying this T cell receptor beta chain was counted at least ten times. What it binds is unknown. This CDR3 spans 15 amino acids. Germline V CDR1 and CDR2: ENHRY, SYGVKD. Trimming took 6 bases from V and 2 from J; bases not matched to a gene: 7. MiXCR was run by TCRdb on the 5' RACE reads, yielding one entry per CDR3 protein. The sample holds hundreds of thousands of distinct CDR3 sequences, about 17% seen once. The entry originates in a study of T cells after yellow fever vaccination. Findings and limits, study-wide: A large majority of primary-vaccination clones showed up again after the booster (approximately 95% CD4, approximately 90% CD8).

The receptor was derived from a man younger than 35 who received the YFV17D yellow fever vaccine. Sequenced material: PBMCs, taken before the yellow fever booster vaccination. The rearrangement uses TRBV10-3 and TRBJ2-3; 8 nucleotides line up with TRBD2. CDR3 DNA sequence: TGTGCCATCAGCTTAAGCGGGGGAGACACAGATACGCAGTATTTT. Protein: CAISLSGGDTDTQYF.